Listed here are 29 T cell receptor beta chains from one sample, sequenced in a study of cytomegalovirus exposure and HLA in healthy donors. PCR primers comprised 60 Vbeta and 13 Jbeta primers. Using immunoSEQ multiplex PCR, the repertoire was profiled, and TCRdb retains in-frame clones only, with some absent. The sample yields about 200,000 clones, of which the top ten take up approximately 0.74%. Sequencing was done on a sample of PBMCs. These receptors originate from a boy younger than 18 in good health and CMV-seronegative.

CDR3 DNA sequence: TGTGCCAGCAGTGGCGAGTCCGGGGGTCCTGAAGCTTTCTTT. Amino acid sequence: CASSGESGGPEAFF. The J gene is TRBJ1-1, the V gene TRBV6-5; D is possibly TRBD1 (5 bases). Germline-derived CDR1 and CDR2 are MNHEY and SVGAGI. The CDR3 runs 14 residues. Trimming pared 5 bases from V and 6 bases from J, leaving 16 bases between.

The chain couples TRBV12-5 to TRBJ2-1, with 7 bases identical to TRBD1. V lost 2 bases to trimming and J lost 3 bases; unmatched junction nucleotides: 10. Germline V lookup: CDR1 LGHNT, CDR2 FRNRAP. The length of the CDR3 is 17 residues. The CDR3 DNA is TGTGCTAGTGGTTTGAGAACCTGGGGACAGAGCTACAATGAGCAGTTCTTC. Its protein is CASGLRTWGQSYNEQFF.

The chain uses TRBV18 and TRBJ2-1; 8 bases fit TRBD2. The J segment lost 3 bases and the V segment lost 1 base, leaving 2 bases of the junction unmatched. The CDR3 consists of 15 residues. Germline V lookup: CDR1 KGHSH, CDR2 LQKENI. For the CDR3, the DNA is TGTGCCAGCTCACCACTAGCGGGGATCTACAATGAGCAGTTCTTC. It translates to CASSPLAGIYNEQFF.

The chain recombines TRBV5-1 with TRBJ1-6, with 7 bases identical to TRBD1. CDR3 length: 15 residues. In germline, CDR1 is SGHRS, CDR2 YFSETQ. V lost 4 bases, J lost 9 bases, and 10 bases stayed unmatched. The CDR3 region is CASSGGTAHSSPLHF. CDR3 sequence (DNA): TGCGCCAGCAGCGGGGGGACAGCCCACAGTTCACCCCTCCACTTT.

The chain uses TRBV27 and TRBJ2-3; 9 bases agree with TRBD2. The V segment lost 4 bases and the J segment 7 bases; nucleotides outside the gene matches: 12. The CDR3 sequence is 16 residues long. Germline values: CDR1 MNHEY, CDR2 SMNVEV (reference sequence). The CDR3 DNA is TGTGCCAGCAGTTGGGGGACTAGCAGCCCCCCAAATACGCAGTATTTT. Amino acids: CASSWGTSSPPNTQYF.

The chain recombines TRBV5-4 with TRBJ2-3; the D gene is possibly TRBD1 (6 bases). V lost 0 bases and J 13 bases, leaving 15 bases between the germline ends. The CDR3 sequence is 13 residues long. Per germline, CDR1 SGHNT and CDR2 YYREEE (reference sequence). DNA of the CDR3: TGTGCCAGCAGCTTGGTATCAGGGGAACAGGAGTATTTT. Translated: CASSLVSGEQEYF.

The chain couples TRBV7-2 to TRBJ1-3; tentative D call: TRBD1 (5 bases). Trimming cost V 3 bases and J 6 bases, with 12 bases left between them. The CDR3 contains 14 residues. Per germline, CDR1 SGHTA and CDR2 FQGNSA. The CDR3 loop reads CASSFGGVQNTIYF. DNA of the CDR3: TGTGCCAGCAGCTTCGGGGGGGTTCAAAACACCATATATTTT.

The CDR3 DNA reads TGTGCCAGCAGTCGACTAGCGCAGAGCTCCTACAATGAGCAGTTCTTC. This codes for CASSRLAQSSYNEQFF. V usage is TRBV2 and J usage is TRBJ2-1, with 8 bases that match TRBD2. The germline gives CDR1 SNHLY, CDR2 FYNNEI. CDR3 size: 16 residues. J gave up 0 bases and V 5 bases, and 6 bases lay outside the gene matches.

The genes are TRBV14 and TRBJ1-3, with D perhaps matching TRBD1 (6 bases). This CDR3 region has 15 residues. The V end was cut by 3 bases, the J end by 1 base, with 10 bases between. Germline CDR1 is SGHDN and CDR2 is FVKESK. The DNA for the CDR3 is TGTGCCAGCAGCCACAGGGGCCCTTCTGGAAACACCATATATTTT. Translated, it gives CASSHRGPSGNTIYF.

The chain is built from TRBV6-5 and TRBJ2-2; 7 bases fit TRBD1. The CDR3 consists of 15 residues. CDR1 and CDR2 (germline): MNHEY, SVGAGI. The J segment lost 4 bases and the V segment lost 0 bases, leaving 2 bases of the junction unmatched. This chain's CDR3 is CASSYSNRGTGELFF. CDR3 DNA: TGTGCCAGCAGTTACTCGAACAGGGGCACCGGGGAGCTGTTTTTT.

The chain joins TRBV4-3 to TRBJ1-1, with 7 positions matching TRBD1. The germline V gene encodes CDR1 LGHNA and CDR2 YSLEER. This CDR3 is 13 amino acids long. The trim removed 3 bases at V and 4 bases at J, leaving 2 bases unmatched. CDR3 in amino acids: CASSHRQGTEAFF. The CDR3 coding sequence is TGCGCCAGCAGCCACAGACAGGGCACTGAAGCTTTCTTT.

The chain has TRBV6-1 and TRBJ2-1, with D tentatively TRBD1 (5 bases). V gave up 6 bases and J gave up 9 bases, with 18 bases separating them. CDR1 is MNHNS, CDR2 SASEGT, per germline. The CDR3 sequence is 14 residues long. The CDR3 region has the DNA TGTGCCAGCAGAAGGGGTCCCAACCAGAGTGAGCAGTTCTTC. Protein: CASRRGPNQSEQFF.

The chain combines TRBV11-2 with TRBJ2-3; unclear D gene. V was clipped by 1 base and J by 4 bases, with 6 bases between them. From germline, CDR1 is SGHAT and CDR2 FQNNGV. The CDR3 has 13 residues. The CDR3 region is CASSLGEADTQYF. The CDR3 nucleotides are TGTGCCAGCAGCTTAGGCGAGGCAGATACGCAGTATTTT.

The chain is built from TRBV19 and TRBJ1-1; 7 bases match TRBD1. There are 14 residues in the CDR3. With 5 bases clipped from V and 3 bases from J, the junction kept 6 bases outside the gene matches. Germline CDR1 reads LNHDA; CDR2 reads SQIVND (reference sequence). The DNA of the CDR3 is TGTGCCAGTAGTCCGGGACAGTTTTACACTGAAGCTTTCTTT. Amino acids: CASSPGQFYTEAFF.

The CDR3 DNA reads TGTGCCAGCAGCCTCGCAGTTCCCTACGAGCAGTACTTC. Protein product: CASSLAVPYEQYF. This chain joins TRBV6-5 and TRBJ2-7; D unclear. Between the trimmed V and J ends, which lost 6 bases and 2 bases, there was a span of 11 bases. The germline V gene encodes CDR1 MNHEY and CDR2 SVGAGI. The CDR3 loop spans 13 amino acids.

The chain combines TRBV2 with TRBJ2-1; D not certain. The CDR3 runs to 12 residues. Germline V CDR1 and CDR2: SNHLY, FYNNEI. In nucleotides, the CDR3 is TGTGCAACCGGTGGTTCGTACAATGAGCAGTTCTTC. Translation: CATGGSYNEQFF.

The gene calls are TRBV7-9 and TRBJ2-2, with 8 bases fitting TRBD1. CDR3 size: 14 residues. Per germline, CDR1 SEHNR and CDR2 FQNEAQ (reference sequence). The junction had 5 bases not matched to a gene; V was cut back by 5 bases and J by 6 bases. DNA for the CDR3: TGTGCCAGCAGCCTCCGGACAGGGTCCGGGGAGCTGTTTTTT. Protein sequence: CASSLRTGSGELFF.

This chain connects TRBV27 to TRBJ1-3; D is possibly TRBD1 (5 bases). This CDR3 is built from 15 residues. Trimming cost V 3 bases and J 0 bases, with 9 bases left between them. CDR1 is MNHEY and CDR2 is SMNVEV in the germline V gene (reference sequence). In DNA form, the CDR3 reads TGTGCCAGCAGTTTTACAGGAAACTCTGGAAACACCATATATTTT. It encodes CASSFTGNSGNTIYF.

The genes are TRBV4-3 and TRBJ2-2; 11 bases align to TRBD2. Unmatched junction bases numbered 9, after V lost 0 bases and J lost 6 bases. The germline CDR1 and CDR2 sequences are LGHNA and YSLEER. The CDR3 is 18 amino acids. The CDR3 sequence is CASSQERPSGGLSGELFF. In nucleotides, the CDR3 is TGCGCCAGCAGCCAAGAAAGGCCTAGCGGGGGGTTGTCCGGGGAGCTGTTTTTT.

The DNA for the CDR3 is TGTGCCTGGAGGAGAACCTTAAATTCACCCCTCCACTTT. It yields the protein CAWRRTLNSPLHF. The chain recombines TRBV30 with TRBJ1-6, with D unclear. CDR1 is GTSNPN, CDR2 SVGIG, per germline (reference sequence). The CDR3 covers 13 residues. Trimming took off 3 bases at V and 7 bases at J, with 10 bases between the two ends.

In the case of this clone: This CDR3 is also generated by other DNA sequences in the sample. This sequence joins TRBV2 and TRBJ2-7, with 10 positions matching TRBD1. Trimming at V came to 4 bases and at J to 1 base, leaving 1 base not matched to a gene. CDR3 length equals 14 residues. Germline-derived CDR1 and CDR2 are SNHLY and FYNNEI. Written as DNA, the CDR3 is TGTGCCAGCAGTGGGGGACAGGGGTCCTACGAGCAGTACTTC. Residues: CASSGGQGSYEQYF.

This sequence joins TRBV5-4 and TRBJ2-7, with D tentatively TRBD2 (6 bases). The V gene's germline CDR1 is SGHNT and CDR2 YYREEE (reference sequence). This CDR3 has 14 residues. V lost 3 bases and J lost 3, with 13 bases in between. This chain's CDR3 is CASSSGLGDYEQYF. The CDR3, as DNA: TGTGCCAGCAGCTCGGGACTCGGGGACTACGAGCAGTACTTC.

The chain combines TRBV11-2 with TRBJ1-2; TRBD1 matches 7 bases. Germline CDR1 and CDR2: SGHAT and FQNNGV. This CDR3 is 16 amino acids long. V was clipped by 0 bases and J by 2 bases; unmatched bases: 6. The CDR3 here is CASSLEGTEGNYGYTF. The CDR3 bases are TGTGCCAGCAGCTTAGAGGGGACAGAAGGAAACTATGGCTACACCTTC.

This chain links TRBV9 with TRBJ1-3, with 10 bases identical to TRBD1. Trimming at V came to 5 bases and at J to 4 bases, leaving 12 bases not matched to a gene. The CDR3 loop spans 17 amino acids. Germline values: CDR1 SGDLS, CDR2 YYNGEE. CDR3 coding DNA: TGTGCCAGCAGTCTTAGGGCCGGGGGACAGGGGGGAAACACCATATATTTT. Residues: CASSLRAGGQGGNTIYF.

This chain joins TRBV9 and TRBJ2-2, with TRBD2 matching over 11 bases. CDR3 length equals 17 residues. Per germline, CDR1 SGDLS and CDR2 YYNGEE. J gave up 6 bases and V 3 bases, and 10 bases lay outside the gene matches. The CDR3 sequence: CASSAGSGGAVAGELFF. The CDR3 DNA reads as TGTGCCAGCAGCGCCGGTAGCGGGGGGGCCGTGGCCGGGGAGCTGTTTTTT.

V gene TRBV6-1 combines with J gene TRBJ1-1, with unresolved D. This CDR3 comprises 12 residues. CDR1 is MNHNS, CDR2 SASEGT, per germline. V gave up 7 bases and J gave up 3 bases, with 9 bases separating them. CDR3 region: CASNKRDTEAFF. DNA of the CDR3: TGTGCCAGCAACAAACGGGACACTGAAGCTTTCTTT.

Note on this clone: Compared with germline, one end of the junction differs, possibly owing to a read error. V is TRBV13 and J is TRBJ2-7, with 16 nucleotides matching TRBD2. CDR1 is PRHDT and CDR2 is FYEKMQ in the germline V gene (reference sequence). The CDR3 sequence is 18 residues long. As DNA, the CDR3 is TGTGCCGGCAGCTTAGGGGCGGGACTAGCGGGGGGGCCCTACGAGCAGTACTTC. Translation gives CAGSLGAGLAGGPYEQYF.

V gene TRBV4-2 combines with J gene TRBJ1-4; 10 bases match TRBD1. J gave up 4 bases and V 6 bases, and 11 bases lay outside the gene matches. Germline values: CDR1 LGHNA, CDR2 YNFKEQ. CDR3 length: 17 amino acids. CDR3 nucleotide sequence: TGTGCCAGCAGAAGAGGACAGGGGGGGCCTATTAATGAAAAACTGTTTTTT. This codes for CASRRGQGGPINEKLFF.

This chain uses TRBV5-1 with TRBJ1-5; D remains ambiguous. The CDR3 runs to 15 residues. The ends were cut back, 0 bases at V and 0 bases at J, with 7 bases in the middle. CDR1 SGHRS and CDR2 YFSETQ come from the germline V gene. The CDR3 DNA follows: TGCGCCAGCAGCTTGGCGGAGTTTAGCAATCAGCCCCAGCATTTT. Protein sequence: CASSLAEFSNQPQHF.